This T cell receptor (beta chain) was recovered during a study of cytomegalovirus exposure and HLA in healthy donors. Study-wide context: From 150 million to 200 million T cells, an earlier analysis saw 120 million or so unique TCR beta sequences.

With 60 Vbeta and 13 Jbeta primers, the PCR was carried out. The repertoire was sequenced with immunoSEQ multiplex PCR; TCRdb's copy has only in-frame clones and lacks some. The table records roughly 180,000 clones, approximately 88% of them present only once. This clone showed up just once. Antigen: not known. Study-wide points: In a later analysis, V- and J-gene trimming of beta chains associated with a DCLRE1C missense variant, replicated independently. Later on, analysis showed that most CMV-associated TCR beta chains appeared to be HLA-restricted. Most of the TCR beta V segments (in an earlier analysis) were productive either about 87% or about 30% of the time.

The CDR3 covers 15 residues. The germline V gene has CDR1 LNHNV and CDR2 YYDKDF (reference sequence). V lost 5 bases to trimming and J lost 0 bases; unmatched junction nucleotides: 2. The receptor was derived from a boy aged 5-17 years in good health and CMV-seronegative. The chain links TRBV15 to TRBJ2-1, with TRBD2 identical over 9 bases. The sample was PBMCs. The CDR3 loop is CATSGSGSSYNEQFF. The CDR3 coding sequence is TGTGCCACCAGCGGTAGCGGGAGCTCCTACAATGAGCAGTTCTTC.